The 20 T cell receptor beta chains below come from one sample, sequenced in a study of PD-1 blockade in classical Hodgkin lymphoma. Profiled with immunoSEQ multiplex PCR; TCRdb holds only in-frame clones, not every one. The sample yields some 9,300 clones, roughly four fifths seen once. Time point defined: cycle 4 day 1 (C4D1), after less than seven weeks of nivolumab. Autologous stem cell transplantation was followed by relapse in every patient, and brentuximab vedotin exposure varied. CD4+ T cells were purified from thawed PBMCs by negative selection. The sequences come from CD4+ T cells from blood, collected before the fourth cycle of nivolumab. These receptors all stem from a human donor with classical Hodgkin lymphoma.

The chain employs TRBV28 and TRBJ2-7; either TRBD1 or TRBD2 may fit D (6 bases each). Germline V CDR1 and CDR2: MDHEN, SYDVKM. This CDR3 contains 13 residues. V shed 7 bases and J shed 0 bases, with 10 bases lying between them. CDR3 sequence (DNA): TGTGCCAGCAACCCGGGGGCCTCCTACGAGCAGTACGTC. This translates into CASNPGASYEQYV.

This CDR3 is CASSPDGQGGVEQYF. Written as DNA, the CDR3 is TGTGCCAGCAGCCCCGATGGACAGGGAGGAGTCGAGCAGTACTTC. The chain carries TRBV7-8 and TRBJ2-7; 8 bases fit TRBD1. The CDR3 is 15 residues long. Germline V gives CDR1 SGHVS, CDR2 FQNEAQ. J gave up 6 bases and V 5 bases, and 12 bases lay outside the gene matches.

The gene calls are TRBV5-1 and TRBJ2-1; D may be TRBD1 or TRBD2 (6 bases each). The V end was cut by 4 bases, the J end by 9 bases, with 17 bases between. Germline-derived CDR1 and CDR2 are SGHRS and YFSETQ. The length of the CDR3 is 14 residues. The CDR3 region has the DNA TGCGCCAGCAGCCCGGTTGTGGGGGGCCCTGAGCAGTTCTTC. It codes for CASSPVVGGPEQFF.

The chain joins TRBV30 to TRBJ2-3; 11 nucleotides line up with TRBD2. Trimming at V came to 4 bases and at J to 7 bases, leaving 7 bases not matched to a gene. Germline V lookup: CDR1 GTSNPN, CDR2 SVGIG (reference sequence). This CDR3 has 14 residues. The CDR3 loop reads CAWTPGLAANTQYF. Here the CDR3 DNA reads TGTGCCTGGACCCCGGGACTAGCGGCTAATACGCAGTATTTT. The full variable domain, with the rest looked up from reference TRBV30 and TRBJ2-3, is SQTIHQWPATLVQPVGSPLSLECTVEGTSNPNLYWYRQAAGRGLQLLFYSVGIGQISSEVPQNLSASRPQDRQFILSSKKLLLSDSGFYLCAWTPGLAANTQYFGPGTRLTVL.

This clone was observed a single time. The chain links TRBV6-1 to TRBJ1-1; the D is unclear. The V end lost 0 bases, the J end lost 7 bases, and 6 bases lay between the germline ends. The CDR3 has 12 amino acids. Germline V CDR1 and CDR2: MNHNS, SASEGT. CDR3 loop: CASSEAVREAFF. CDR3 sequence (DNA): TGTGCCAGCAGTGAAGCGGTGCGTGAAGCTTTCTTT.

The chain combines TRBV5-8 with TRBJ2-6; D remains unclear. V lost 3 bases and J lost 2, with 9 bases in between. The CDR3 loop spans 15 amino acids. From germline, CDR1 is SGHTS and CDR2 YDEGEE. The CDR3 DNA is TGTGCCAGCAGCTCTGGGCAGACTGGGGCCAACGTCCTGACTTTC. Translating it yields CASSSGQTGANVLTF.

The chain recombines TRBV18 with TRBJ1-5, with 7 bases identical to TRBD1. Losses at the gene ends were 3 bases for V and 9 bases for J; bases not matched to a gene: 8. Germline CDR1 reads KGHSH; CDR2 reads LQKENI. This CDR3 comprises 14 residues. The CDR3 DNA reads as TGTGCCAGCTCACCCACAGGGGAAGGTGGGCCCCAGCATTTT. Residues: CASSPTGEGGPQHF.

This chain uses TRBV7-2 with TRBJ1-4, with a possible D match to TRBD1 (6 bases). CDR3 length equals 15 residues. CDR1 is SGHTA, CDR2 FQGNSA, per germline. V was clipped by 4 bases and J by 2 bases, with 11 bases between them. The CDR3 DNA reads as TGTGCCAGCAGCTCGACAGGTCTGACTAATGAAAAACTGTTTTTT. Its translation is CASSSTGLTNEKLFF.

This rearrangement joins TRBV5-1 to TRBJ1-3; D call uncertain. Trimming left V 3 bases short and J 0 bases short, with 7 bases between. CDR3 length: 14 residues. Germline loops: CDR1 SGHRS, CDR2 YFSETQ. Written as DNA, the CDR3 is TGCGCCAGCAGCTCGTTTGGCTCTGGAAACACCATATATTTT. This codes for CASSSFGSGNTIYF.

V is TRBV7-6 and J is TRBJ2-2; D might be TRBD2 (6 bases). Germline-derived CDR1 and CDR2 are SGHVS and FNYEAQ. V was cut by 1 base and J by 5 bases, with 11 bases left in between. The CDR3 is made up of 15 amino acids. The DNA for the CDR3 is TGTGCCAGCAGCTTAGTCTCCCGGGAGACCGGGGAGCTGTTTTTT. Its translation: CASSLVSRETGELFF.

The rearrangement joins TRBV2 to TRBJ1-3, with unresolved D. Trimming stripped 2 bases from V and 4 bases from J, with 12 bases between. The CDR3 totals 15 residues. In germline, CDR1 is SNHLY, CDR2 FYNNEI. DNA for the CDR3: TGTGCCAGCAGTGAAAATCGGCCTCGCGGAAACACCATATATTTT. It is translated as CASSENRPRGNTIYF.

This chain links TRBV9 with TRBJ2-2, with D perhaps TRBD2 (5 bases). Germline V gene data show CDR1 as SGDLS and CDR2 as YYNGEE. Between the trimmed V and J ends, which lost 5 bases and 4 bases, there was a span of 15 bases. The CDR3 runs 15 residues. The CDR3 DNA reads TGTGCCAGCAGACCTACTAGGTCTGGCACCGGGGAGCTGTTTTTT. Its translation is CASRPTRSGTGELFF.

This chain joins TRBV6-1 and TRBJ2-7, with TRBD1 as a possible D gene (6 bases). There are 16 residues in the CDR3. With 4 bases removed from V and 0 bases from J, the gap between germline ends came to 16 bases. Germline V gene data show CDR1 as MNHNS and CDR2 as SASEGT. CDR3 protein: CASSGSGAHSSYEQYV. The CDR3 nucleotides read TGTGCCAGCAGTGGGTCAGGGGCCCATAGCTCCTACGAGCAGTACGTC.

CDR3 nucleotides: TGTGCCAGCAGCTTACTGGCTAGCGGGGCCGAGACCCAGTACTTC. Amino acids: CASSLLASGAETQYF. This chain uses TRBV7-6 with TRBJ2-5; 9 positions agree with TRBD2. CDR3 length: 15 residues. The germline CDR1 and CDR2 sequences are SGHVS and FNYEAQ. Trimming took 2 bases from V and 5 from J; bases not matched to a gene: 6.

V usage is TRBV6-5 and J usage is TRBJ2-5; 9 positions agree with TRBD1. This CDR3 has 15 residues. Germline V gives CDR1 MNHEY, CDR2 SVGAGI. V shed 4 bases and J 4 bases; nucleotides not matched to a gene: 7. CDR3 region: CASSFLPGQGETQYF. DNA of the CDR3: TGTGCCAGCAGTTTTCTACCGGGACAGGGAGAGACCCAGTACTTC.

The rearrangement joins TRBV5-5 to TRBJ1-3; 7 bases align to TRBD1. Germline V gives CDR1 SGHKS, CDR2 YYEKEE (reference sequence). The V and J ends lost 2 bases and 3 bases, in that order; junction bases with no gene match: 11. The CDR3 extends over 17 amino acids. The DNA for the CDR3 is TGTGCCAGCAGCTTTTACCACAGGGGAGAAGATGGAAACACCATATATTTT. Amino acids: CASSFYHRGEDGNTIYF.

This chain connects TRBV7-9 to TRBJ1-1, with TRBD1 as a possible D gene (5 bases). Germline-derived CDR1 and CDR2 are SEHNR and FQNEAQ (reference sequence). The CDR3 spans 14 residues. Trimming took off 4 bases at V and 7 bases at J, with 16 bases between the two ends. The CDR3 loop reads CASSSSGTDNEAFF. The CDR3 DNA reads as TGTGCCAGCAGCTCCTCCGGGACGGATAATGAAGCTTTCTTT.

The chain links TRBV28 to TRBJ2-3; 11 nucleotides align to TRBD2. Germline CDR1 and CDR2: MDHEN and SYDVKM. CDR3 size: 16 residues. V shed 3 bases, J shed 5 bases, and the junction held 7 bases outside the gene matches. The CDR3 DNA follows: TGTGCCAGCAGTTTCAGACTAGCGGGGATTGTAGATACGCAGTATTTT. It translates to CASSFRLAGIVDTQYF.

This clone was observed a few times. The rearrangement joins TRBV6-1 to TRBJ2-1; the match to TRBD2 covers 7 bases. The V segment lost 2 bases and the J segment 5 bases; nucleotides outside the gene matches: 3. The germline V gene has CDR1 MNHNS and CDR2 SASEGT. CDR3 length: 14 amino acids. CDR3 protein: CASSEYRGDNEQFF. In DNA, the CDR3 is TGTGCCAGCAGTGAATATCGGGGGGACAATGAGCAGTTCTTC.

The chain recombines TRBV28 with TRBJ2-7; 7 bases align to TRBD1. Germline CDR1 and CDR2: MDHEN and SYDVKM. V was pared by 8 bases and J by 0 bases, with 7 bases of the junction left unmatched. This CDR3 is built from 14 residues. Here the CDR3 DNA reads TGTGCCAGCGCCCTCTCAGGGGGCTCCTACGAGCAGTACTTC. Protein product: CASALSGGSYEQYF. The variable domain in full, completed from reference TRBV28 and TRBJ2-7, reads DVKVTQSSRYLVKRTGEKVFLECVQDMDHENMFWYRQDPGLGLRLIYFSYDVKMKEKGDIPEGYSVSREKKERFSLILESASTNQTSMYLCASALSGGSYEQYFGPGTRLTVT.